These 32 T cell receptor beta chains share one sample of origin, sequenced in a study of blood T cell repertoires in COVID-19. Clones were read by immunoSEQ multiplex PCR, and TCRdb kept only the in-frame ones, dropping some. The table shows 40,000 or so clones, with more than 80% occurring only once. Sequenced material: peripheral blood. Receptors originate from a man in his 60s in a cohort sampled during active COVID-19.

The genes are TRBV6-4 and TRBJ1-5; 7 bases align to TRBD1. The J segment lost 2 bases and the V segment lost 10 bases, leaving 11 bases of the junction unmatched. The CDR3 is made up of 15 amino acids. Per the germline V gene, CDR1 is MRHNA and CDR2 is SNTAGT. The CDR3 reads CANDQTGVGNQPQHF. The CDR3 DNA follows: TGTGCCAATGATCAAACAGGGGTTGGCAATCAGCCCCAGCATTTT.

The chain uses TRBV7-2 and TRBJ2-2, with 9 bases that match TRBD2. Trimming removed 1 base from V and 4 bases from J; junction bases left unmatched: 1. The CDR3 contains 15 residues. Germline CDR1 is SGHTA and CDR2 is FQGNSA. The CDR3 DNA is TGTGCCAGCAGCTTAGGACTAGCGGTCACCGGGGAGCTGTTTTTT. Protein sequence: CASSLGLAVTGELFF.

This clone was detected a few times. The chain joins TRBV2 to TRBJ1-1; 9 bases align to TRBD1. This CDR3 spans 13 amino acids. V shed 8 bases, J shed 1 base, and the junction held 2 bases outside the gene matches. From germline, CDR1 is SNHLY and CDR2 FYNNEI. The CDR3 DNA sequence: TGTGCCAGCCTGGACAGGGGGAACACTGAAGCTTTCTTT. Amino acids: CASLDRGNTEAFF.

CDR3 region: CASSQVQGTEAFF. The DNA of the CDR3 is TGCGCCAGCAGCCAAGTTCAGGGCACTGAAGCTTTCTTT. The V gene is TRBV4-3, the J gene TRBJ1-1; the D gene is possibly TRBD1 (5 bases). CDR1 LGHNA and CDR2 YSLEER come from the germline V gene. The CDR3 has 13 amino acids. V lost 1 base to trimming and J lost 4 bases, with 7 bases between them.

The chain carries TRBV7-2 and TRBJ2-1; 15 bases agree with TRBD2. J lost 7 bases, V lost 5 bases, and 6 bases had no gene match. The germline CDR1 and CDR2 sequences are SGHTA and FQGNSA. The CDR3 has 16 amino acids. The CDR3 region has the DNA TGTGCCAGCAGCCGGACTAGCGGGGGGGCCAGGAATGAGCAGTTCTTC. The encoded protein is CASSRTSGGARNEQFF.

The rearrangement joins TRBV3-1 (or the pseudogene TRBV3-2) to TRBJ1-3; D might be TRBD1 (5 bases). The CDR3 consists of 18 residues. The germline gives CDR1 LGHDT, CDR2 YNNKEL (reference sequence). V was clipped by 3 bases and J by 4 bases, with 22 bases between them. The CDR3 here is CASSHPRPEGVYGNTIYF. CDR3 DNA: TGTGCCAGCAGCCACCCTAGGCCCGAAGGGGTTTACGGAAACACCATATATTTT.

V is TRBV7-2 and J is TRBJ2-1; the match to TRBD1 covers 11 bases. The CDR3 has 16 residues. Germline CDR1 SGHTA, CDR2 FQGNSA. J lost 6 bases, V lost 6 bases, and 10 bases had no gene match. The CDR3 nucleotides are TGTGCCAGCAGGGATGACCGGGACAGGGGGATCAATGAGCAGTTCTTC. This gives the protein CASRDDRDRGINEQFF.

This clone was detected a few times. The J gene is TRBJ2-3, the V gene TRBV28, with 10 nucleotides matching TRBD2. Per germline, CDR1 MDHEN and CDR2 SYDVKM. This CDR3 region has 14 residues. V shed 6 bases, J shed 7 bases, and the junction held 7 bases outside the gene matches. CDR3 sequence (DNA): TGTGCCAGCAGGGAAGCGGGGGGGAGGAATACGCAGTATTTT. Translation gives CASREAGGRNTQYF.

The gene calls are TRBV7-9 and TRBJ2-5, with a tentative D call TRBD1 (6 bases). There are 15 residues in the CDR3. The V end lost 2 bases, the J end lost 5 bases, and 15 bases lay between the germline ends. CDR1 is SEHNR, CDR2 FQNEAQ, per germline (reference sequence). This CDR3 is CASSLRQAAGETQYF. The CDR3 bases are TGTGCCAGCAGCTTAAGACAGGCCGCCGGGGAGACCCAGTACTTC.

The V call is TRBV12-5, the J call TRBJ1-4; D possibly corresponds to TRBD1 (6 bases). The germline V gene has CDR1 LGHNT and CDR2 FRNRAP. This CDR3 spans 16 amino acids. Trimming took 3 bases from V and 10 from J, leaving 21 bases between them. The CDR3 spells CASGLSVDRTPGKLFF. CDR3 DNA sequence: TGTGCTAGTGGTTTAAGCGTTGACAGGACGCCTGGAAAACTGTTTTTT.

The rearrangement uses TRBV28 and TRBJ1-5; a possible D gene is TRBD1 (5 bases). The germline V gene has CDR1 MDHEN and CDR2 SYDVKM. With 1 base removed from V and 9 bases from J, the gap between germline ends came to 22 bases. The CDR3 is made up of 17 amino acids. The CDR3 loop is CASSLSFFIERQGPQHF. The CDR3 bases are TGTGCCAGCAGTTTATCTTTTTTTATTGAGCGCCAGGGGCCCCAGCATTTT.

This chain joins TRBV4-3 and TRBJ2-7; 10 positions match TRBD2. This CDR3 contains 19 residues. The V and J ends lost 0 bases and 2 bases, in that order; junction bases with no gene match: 13. CDR1 is LGHNA and CDR2 is YSLEER in the germline V gene. The CDR3 coding sequence is TGCGCCAGCAGCCAAGATAGGCCTAGCGGGGGAACCCGTCCCTACGAGCAGTACTTC. Its protein is CASSQDRPSGGTRPYEQYF.

V usage is TRBV16 and J usage is TRBJ1-2, with D tentatively TRBD1 (6 bases). V was cut by 4 bases and J by 4 bases, with 16 bases left in between. Germline CDR1 and CDR2: KGHSY and FQNENV. The CDR3 spans 15 residues. CDR3 amino acids: CASSLRQAGPYGYTF. CDR3 bases: TGTGCCAGCAGCCTCAGACAGGCAGGACCCTATGGCTACACCTTC.

The chain couples TRBV6-5 to TRBJ1-1, with D possibly matching TRBD1 (5 bases). Germline V gives CDR1 MNHEY, CDR2 SVGAGI. The CDR3 is made up of 13 amino acids. Trimming took off 7 bases at V and 0 bases at J, with 9 bases between the two ends. The CDR3 spells CASKGSLNTEAFF. The CDR3 DNA is TGTGCCAGCAAGGGGTCCCTGAACACTGAAGCTTTCTTT.

This chain joins TRBV6-5 and TRBJ2-1, with TRBD1 as a possible D gene (6 bases). CDR1 and CDR2 (germline): MNHEY, SVGAGI. V was trimmed by 6 bases and J by 5 bases, leaving 11 bases between them. The CDR3 totals 13 residues. Written as DNA, the CDR3 is TGTGCCAGCAGCCGTCGGGACAACAATGAGCAGTTCTTC. Its protein product is CASSRRDNNEQFF.

The chain couples TRBV2 to TRBJ2-4; a possible D gene is TRBD2 (5 bases). This CDR3 is 16 amino acids long. V lost 0 bases, J lost 9 bases, and 18 bases lay in between. The germline gives CDR1 SNHLY, CDR2 FYNNEI. The CDR3 coding sequence is TGTGCCAGCAGTGAAGCGCTTCACGGATCCGCGGGCATTCAGTACTTC. As protein: CASSEALHGSAGIQYF.

This clone was observed once. The rearrangement joins TRBV6-6 to TRBJ1-3; tentatively, D is TRBD1 (5 bases). Germline assignment: CDR1 MNHNY and CDR2 SVGAGI (reference sequence). V dropped 6 bases and J dropped 0 bases, with 15 bases sitting between them. This CDR3 comprises 16 residues. CDR3 protein: CASSTGQVRSGNTIYF. As DNA, the CDR3 is TGTGCCAGCAGCACAGGCCAAGTACGCTCTGGAAACACCATATATTTT.

V is TRBV20-1 and J is TRBJ1-5; 7 bases align to TRBD1. From germline, CDR1 is DFQATT and CDR2 SNEGSKA (reference sequence). The CDR3 loop spans 16 amino acids. J gave up 0 bases and V 6 bases, and 11 bases lay outside the gene matches. The CDR3 loop reads CSASTSTGNSNQPQHF. The DNA of the CDR3 is TGCAGTGCCAGTACTTCGACAGGGAATAGCAATCAGCCCCAGCATTTT.

This chain links TRBV30 with TRBJ1-5; no clear D gene. The CDR3 is made up of 15 amino acids. Germline V lookup: CDR1 GTSNPN, CDR2 SVGIG (reference sequence). V was cut by 1 base and J by 3 bases, with 13 bases left in between. The CDR3 nucleotides are TGTGCCTGGAGTGCAGGCAGGCGAAACAATCAGCCCCAGCATTTT. Amino acids: CAWSAGRRNNQPQHF.

The chain recombines TRBV19 with TRBJ2-3, with 9 bases aligning to TRBD2. Germline V gene data show CDR1 as LNHDA and CDR2 as SQIVND (reference sequence). The CDR3 length is 14 residues. V trimming: 8 bases; J trimming: 3 bases; junction bases outside the gene matches: 6. The CDR3 region is CASGRGGRTDTQYF. The CDR3 DNA sequence: TGTGCCAGTGGGCGGGGGGGCAGGACAGATACGCAGTATTTT. Drawing the rest from reference TRBV19 and TRBJ2-3, the complete variable domain is DGGITQSPKYLFRKEGQNVTLSCEQNLNHDAMYWYRQDPGQGLRLIYYSQIVNDFQKGDIAEGYSVSREKKESFPLTVTSAQKNPTAFYLCASGRGGRTDTQYFGPGTRLTVL.

This clone was seen repeatedly, ten times or more. This CDR3 is CASSLTSGTYNEQFF. CDR3 nucleotides: TGTGCCAGCAGCTTGACTAGCGGGACCTACAATGAGCAGTTCTTC. This chain links TRBV6-5 with TRBJ2-1, with 11 bases matching TRBD2. CDR1 is MNHEY and CDR2 is SVGAGI in the germline V gene. Trimming cost V 6 bases and J 2 bases; bases outside gene matches: 3. The CDR3 is 15 residues long.

The gene calls are TRBV11-2 and TRBJ2-7, with a tentative D call TRBD1 (6 bases). Germline V gene data show CDR1 as SGHAT and CDR2 as FQNNGV. V dropped 5 bases and J dropped 3 bases, with 14 bases sitting between them. CDR3 length: 14 amino acids. CDR3 nucleotide sequence: TGTGCCAGCAGCCTCCGACAGGTTAACTACGAGCAGTACTTC. Its translation is CASSLRQVNYEQYF.

The V and J genes are TRBV5-1 and TRBJ1-1, with D unresolved. Germline lookup yields CDR1 SGHRS and CDR2 YFSETQ. The CDR3 sequence is 14 residues long. Trimming removed 0 bases from V and 0 bases from J, with 6 bases in between. CDR3 sequence: CASSLDSLNTEAFF. CDR3 in DNA: TGCGCCAGCAGCTTGGACAGCTTGAACACTGAAGCTTTCTTT.

V usage is TRBV30 and J usage is TRBJ1-2; unclear D gene. Germline CDR1 reads GTSNPN; CDR2 reads SVGIG (reference sequence). This CDR3 has 12 amino acids. Trimming left V 2 bases short and J 6 bases short, with 10 bases between. The CDR3 region is CAWSPGWDGYTF. The CDR3 DNA reads TGTGCCTGGAGTCCGGGTTGGGATGGCTACACCTTC.

The V and J genes are TRBV10-2 and TRBJ2-7; TRBD2 aligns across 9 bases. V was clipped by 2 bases and J by 9 bases; unmatched bases: 8. The CDR3 totals 14 residues. The germline gives CDR1 WSHSY, CDR2 SAAADI. The CDR3 reads CASSEVAGAGVQYF. As DNA, the CDR3 is TGCGCCAGCAGTGAGGTAGCGGGGGCCGGTGTGCAGTACTTC.

The V and J genes are TRBV4-1 and TRBJ2-5, with D tentatively TRBD1 (6 bases). The CDR3 sequence is 19 residues long. Germline CDR1 MGHRA, CDR2 YSYEKL. V was pared by 1 base and J by 1 base, with 22 bases between. The CDR3 nucleotides are TGCGCCAGCAGCCAAGTCCATCTCGTCCCAGGGGCCAGCCAAGAGACCCAGTACTTC. Its translation: CASSQVHLVPGASQETQYF.

The CDR3 region has the DNA TGTGCCAGCAGCTTGGACAGGGCGAACACCGGGGAGCTGTTTTTT. This sequence encodes CASSLDRANTGELFF. The chain combines TRBV7-3 with TRBJ2-2, with 8 positions matching TRBD1. Trimming cost V 3 bases and J 0 bases; bases outside gene matches: 0. The CDR3 length is 15 residues. Germline CDR1 SGHTA, CDR2 FQGTGA.

This clone was recorded once. V and J are TRBV24-1 and TRBJ2-1, with a tentative D call TRBD2 (6 bases). CDR3 length: 13 amino acids. Germline-derived CDR1 and CDR2 are KGHDR and SFDVKD. V lost 9 bases and J 3 bases, leaving 11 bases between the germline ends. CDR3 amino acids: CATSGEFYNEQFF. The DNA of the CDR3 is TGTGCCACCTCGGGAGAATTCTACAATGAGCAGTTCTTC.

The CDR3 DNA reads as TGTGCCAGCACCGGAGACAGTTATGGCTACACCTTC. It translates to CASTGDSYGYTF. This rearrangement joins TRBV6-5 to TRBJ1-2; D is possibly TRBD1 (5 bases). V was clipped by 7 bases and J by 5 bases, with 11 bases between them. This CDR3 region has 12 residues. CDR1 MNHEY and CDR2 SVGAGI come from the germline V gene.

By sample fraction, this clone is medium-sized. The rearrangement links TRBV2 to TRBJ1-2, with 8 bases identical to TRBD1. There are 11 residues in the CDR3. Per germline, CDR1 SNHLY and CDR2 FYNNEI. Trimming cost V 11 bases and J 8 bases; bases outside gene matches: 7. CDR3 protein: CADDRGRGYTF. In DNA, the CDR3 is TGTGCCGACGACAGGGGCCGCGGCTACACCTTC. The full variable domain, completed using reference TRBV2 and TRBJ1-2, is EPEVTQTPSHQVTQMGQEVILRCVPISNHLYFYWYRQILGQKVEFLVSFYNNEISEKSEIFDDQFSVERPDGSNFTLKIRSTKLEDSAMYFCADDRGRGYTFGSGTRLTVV.

This chain connects TRBV12-3 or TRBV12-4 to TRBJ2-2; unclear D gene. V shed 6 bases and J shed 6 bases, with 11 bases lying between them. There are 13 residues in the CDR3. The DNA for the CDR3 is TGTGCCAGCAGCCTGAGGTTTTCCGGGGAGCTGTTTTTT. This translates into CASSLRFSGELFF.

The chain joins TRBV6-5 to TRBJ2-5; 7 bases are shared with TRBD1. CDR3 length: 13 amino acids. The germline V gene encodes CDR1 MNHEY and CDR2 SVGAGI. V was clipped by 8 bases and J by 7 bases; unmatched bases: 10. CDR3 protein: CASLTGSRVTQYF. The DNA of the CDR3 is TGTGCCAGCTTGACAGGGTCAAGAGTGACCCAGTACTTC.